The source of this T cell receptor (beta chain) is a study of T cell responses to AZD1222 COVID-19 vaccine. Study details: Pooled in the analysis were second doses at about 4 or about 12 weeks. Study-wide findings and caveats: Baseline antibody screening turned up just a handful of seropositive AZD1222 recipients. Repertoire collection took place solely once the T cell response had peaked.

Notes on this clone: What it binds is not known.

Per the germline V gene, CDR1 is SGHTA and CDR2 is FQGNSA. Trimming stripped 1 base from V and 0 bases from J, with 7 bases between. This CDR3 has 14 residues. Sequenced by immunoSEQ multiplex PCR; TCRdb stores in-frame clones only, minus some. Of some 71,000 clones in the sample, about four fifths were seen once. The sample in question was peripheral blood, obtained on day 0 of AZD1222 vaccination. This receptor was taken from an adult in good health. The chain combines TRBV7-2 with TRBJ2-7, with D hard to call. CDR3 coding DNA: TGTGCCAGCAGCTTAGACTGGTACTCCTACGAGCAGTACTTC. Translating gives CASSLDWYSYEQYF.